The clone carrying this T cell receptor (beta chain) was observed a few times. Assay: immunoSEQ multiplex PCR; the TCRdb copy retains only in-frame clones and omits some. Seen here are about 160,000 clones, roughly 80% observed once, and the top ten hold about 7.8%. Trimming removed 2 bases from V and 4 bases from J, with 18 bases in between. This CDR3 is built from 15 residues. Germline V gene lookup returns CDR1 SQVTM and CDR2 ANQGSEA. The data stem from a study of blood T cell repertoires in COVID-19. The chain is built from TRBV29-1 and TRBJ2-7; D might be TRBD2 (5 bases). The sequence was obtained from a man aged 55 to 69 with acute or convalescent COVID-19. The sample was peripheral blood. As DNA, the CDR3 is TGCAGCGTTGAATTAATGCTTCAAACGGGGTACGAGCAGTACTTC. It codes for CSVELMLQTGYEQYF.